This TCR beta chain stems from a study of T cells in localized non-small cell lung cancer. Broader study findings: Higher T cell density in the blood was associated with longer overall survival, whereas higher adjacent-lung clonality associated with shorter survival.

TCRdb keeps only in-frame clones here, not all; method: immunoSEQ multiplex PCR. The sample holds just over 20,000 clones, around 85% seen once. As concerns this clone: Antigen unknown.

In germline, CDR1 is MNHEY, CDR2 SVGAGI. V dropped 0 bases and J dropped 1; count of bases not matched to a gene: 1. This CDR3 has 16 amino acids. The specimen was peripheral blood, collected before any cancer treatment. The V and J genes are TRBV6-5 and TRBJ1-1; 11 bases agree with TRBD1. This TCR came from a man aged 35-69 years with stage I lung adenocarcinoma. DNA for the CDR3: TGTGCCAGCAGTTACTCAGGACAGGGGGCGAACACTGAAGCTTTCTTT. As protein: CASSYSGQGANTEAFF.